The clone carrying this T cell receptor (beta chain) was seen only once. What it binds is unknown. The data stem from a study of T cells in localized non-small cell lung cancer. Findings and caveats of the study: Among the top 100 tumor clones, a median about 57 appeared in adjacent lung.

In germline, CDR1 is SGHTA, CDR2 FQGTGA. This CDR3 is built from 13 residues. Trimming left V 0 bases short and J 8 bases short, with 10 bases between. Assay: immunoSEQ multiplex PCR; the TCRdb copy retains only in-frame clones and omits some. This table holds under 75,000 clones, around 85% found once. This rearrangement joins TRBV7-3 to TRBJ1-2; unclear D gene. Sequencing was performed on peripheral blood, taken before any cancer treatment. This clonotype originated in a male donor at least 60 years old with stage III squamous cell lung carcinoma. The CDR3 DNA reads TGTGCCAGCAGCTTAACGGAGGTGGGGGGCTACACCTTC. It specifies CASSLTEVGGYTF.